These 30 T cell receptor beta chains share one sample of origin, sequenced in a study of cytomegalovirus exposure and HLA in healthy donors (dated by TCRdb to about 2017). Preparation of the library involved the immunoSEQ multiplex PCR assay. For the multiplex PCR, a mixture combining 60 forward primers for TCR Vbeta segments and 13 reverse primers for TCR Jbeta segments was used. In its TCRdb copy, this immuneACCESS table keeps in-frame sequences only and misses some clones. Where compared with another copy, unresolved V genes explain less than half of these, and the others have no known cause. This sample comprises 150,000 to 200,000 clones, about 86% of them detected only once. The ten largest clones capture about 2.2% of the sample. The specimen was PBMCs. The receptors were sampled from a young woman in good health and CMV-seronegative.

Concerning this clone: Distinct nucleotide sequences in the sample also encode this CDR3. The chain joins TRBV19 to TRBJ2-5, with TRBD2 matching over 11 bases. The CDR3 has 15 amino acids. From germline, CDR1 is LNHDA and CDR2 SQIVND (reference sequence). The ends lost 3 bases at V and 5 bases at J; junction bases unmatched: 5. CDR3 nucleotide sequence: TGTGCCAGTAGTATCGTAGCGGGGGGGCCGGAGACCCAGTACTTC. Its protein product is CASSIVAGGPETQYF.

As to this clone: Other DNA sequences in the sample encode the same CDR3. The V gene is TRBV6-5, the J gene TRBJ2-7; D gene unclear. The CDR3 is 15 residues long. The ends were cut back, 0 bases at V and 2 bases at J, with 11 bases in the middle. CDR1 MNHEY and CDR2 SVGAGI come from the germline V gene. Here the CDR3 reads CASSYSWLQPYEQYF. CDR3 bases: TGTGCCAGCAGTTACTCGTGGCTACAGCCCTACGAGCAGTACTTC.

The chain carries TRBV7-3 and TRBJ2-1; weak D call: TRBD2 (5 bases). The CDR3 is made up of 19 amino acids. V lost 5 bases to trimming and J lost 0 bases, with 23 bases between them. Germline V lookup: CDR1 SGHTA, CDR2 FQGTGA. This chain's CDR3 is CASSPGAVGVASSYNEQFF. CDR3 nucleotide sequence: TGTGCCAGCAGCCCAGGTGCCGTTGGGGTAGCGTCCTCCTACAATGAGCAGTTCTTC.

The V call is TRBV21-1, the J call TRBJ2-3; the listed D gene, TRBD1, was not tested against the DNA. TRBV21-1 is termed a pseudogene. The CDR3 loop spans 19 amino acids. The CDR3 nucleotides are TGTGCCAGCAGCAAAGTGAGGAAAACACAGGGGTCCCCTCCAGATACGCAGTATTTT. This codes for CASSKVRKTQGSPPDTQYF.

The chain uses TRBV5-1 and TRBJ2-7, with 7 bases lining up with TRBD1. CDR3 length: 13 amino acids. The germline V gene has CDR1 SGHRS and CDR2 YFSETQ. Trimming cost V 1 base and J 6 bases; bases outside gene matches: 4. The CDR3: CASSLRSGGEQYF. For the CDR3, the DNA is TGCGCCAGCAGCTTGCGATCAGGGGGCGAGCAGTACTTC.

The V and J genes are TRBV28 and TRBJ1-5; no clear D gene. The V and J ends lost 3 bases and 2 bases respectively, with 11 bases between them. The CDR3 extends over 15 amino acids. Per germline, CDR1 MDHEN and CDR2 SYDVKM. The CDR3 DNA reads as TGTGCCAGCAGTTTCTTACAGACGGGCAATCAGCCCCAGCATTTT. Residues: CASSFLQTGNQPQHF.

The CDR3 protein is CASSLGLMNTEAFF. Here the CDR3 DNA reads TGTGCCAGCAGTTTGGGACTGATGAACACTGAAGCTTTCTTT. The rearrangement joins TRBV27 to TRBJ1-1; a weak D match, TRBD1 (5 bases). There are 14 residues in the CDR3. Germline V gene sequence: CDR1 MNHEY, CDR2 SMNVEV (reference sequence). Deletions cut 3 bases from V and 0 bases from J, with 8 bases between.

This clone has a handful of counts. The chain uses TRBV7-6 and TRBJ1-5, with D possibly matching TRBD1 (5 bases). This CDR3 comprises 13 residues. V was shortened by 5 bases and J by 5 bases, with 10 bases between the two germline ends. CDR1 SGHVS and CDR2 FNYEAQ come from the germline V gene. The chain's CDR3 is CASSQQQDQPQHF. The CDR3 bases are TGTGCCAGCAGCCAACAACAGGATCAGCCCCAGCATTTT.

This chain links TRBV5-1 with TRBJ2-7; 8 bases align to TRBD1. Trimming took 10 bases from V and 2 from J; bases not matched to a gene: 11. CDR1 SGHRS and CDR2 YFSETQ come from the germline V gene. The CDR3 has 14 amino acids. Here the CDR3 reads CASKIGTGPYEQYF. CDR3 nucleotide sequence: TGCGCCTCGAAAATAGGGACAGGACCCTACGAGCAGTACTTC.

This clone was found once. The chain has TRBV18 and TRBJ1-6, with 8 positions matching TRBD1. Trimming cost V 6 bases and J 8 bases; bases outside gene matches: 9. The CDR3 runs to 15 residues. The germline V gene encodes CDR1 KGHSH and CDR2 LQKENI. The CDR3 DNA reads TGTGCCAGCTCGCTAAATGACAGGGGTGATTCACCCCTCCACTTT. It is translated as CASSLNDRGDSPLHF.

V usage is TRBV5-1 and J usage is TRBJ1-1; TRBD1 is a possible D gene (6 bases). Trimming pared 5 bases from V and 1 base from J, leaving 6 bases between. The CDR3 has 12 amino acids. The germline V gene encodes CDR1 SGHRS and CDR2 YFSETQ. In nucleotides, the CDR3 is TGCGCCAGCAGGACAGGGAACACTGAAGCTTTCTTT. Translation: CASRTGNTEAFF. Full variable domain (remainder filled in from reference TRBV5-1 and TRBJ1-1): KAGVTQTPRYLIKTRGQQVTLSCSPISGHRSVSWYQQTPGQGLQFLFEYFSETQRNKGNFPGRFSGRQFSNSRSEMNVSTLELGDSALYLCASRTGNTEAFFGQGTRLTVV.

J is TRBJ2-1 and V is TRBV10-3; TRBD2 matches 8 bases. The V and J ends lost 10 bases and 0 bases, in that order; junction bases with no gene match: 5. The germline CDR1 and CDR2 sequences are ENHRY and SYGVKD. The CDR3 is 14 amino acids. The CDR3: CATSSGSSYNEQFF. CDR3 in DNA: TGTGCCACCTCCAGCGGGAGCTCCTACAATGAGCAGTTCTTC.

This chain links TRBV28 with TRBJ1-3; weak D call: TRBD1 (5 bases). This CDR3 has 18 amino acids. Trimming shortened V by 1 base and J by 2 bases, and 18 bases separated the two germline ends. Germline V gives CDR1 MDHEN, CDR2 SYDVKM. This chain's CDR3 is CASSLSRQPVTPGNTIYF. The CDR3 nucleotides read TGTGCCAGCAGTTTATCCCGACAGCCGGTGACCCCTGGAAACACCATATATTTT.

J is TRBJ1-4 and V is TRBV7-9, with a tentative D call TRBD1 (5 bases). The CDR3 spans 18 residues. V was pared by 4 bases and J by 0 bases, with 18 bases between. Germline CDR1 reads SEHNR; CDR2 reads FQNEAQ (reference sequence). The CDR3 DNA follows: TGTGCCAGCAGCTCTCCGCGGGGGAGAGCAGCAACTAATGAAAAACTGTTTTTT. It is translated as CASSSPRGRAATNEKLFF.

The J gene is TRBJ2-5, the V gene TRBV7-9; perhaps TRBD1 as D (5 bases). V lost 6 bases, J lost 2 bases, and 22 bases lay in between. Germline lookup yields CDR1 SEHNR and CDR2 FQNEAQ (reference sequence). The CDR3 totals 17 residues. Here the CDR3 DNA reads TGTGCCAGCAGACTCCTCGACAGACTCATAGGACAAGAGACCCAGTACTTC. As protein: CASRLLDRLIGQETQYF.

V gene TRBV18 combines with J gene TRBJ1-5; a possible D gene is TRBD1 (5 bases). The germline V gene encodes CDR1 KGHSH and CDR2 LQKENI. The length of the CDR3 is 15 residues. V lost 1 base and J lost 6, with 13 bases in between. CDR3 coding DNA: TGTGCCAGCTCACCACTTGAAGGGGTCGGTCAGCCCCAGCATTTT. It specifies CASSPLEGVGQPQHF.

The V call is TRBV7-9, the J call TRBJ2-7; possibly TRBD1 for D (6 bases). CDR3 length: 16 residues. Per germline, CDR1 SEHNR and CDR2 FQNEAQ (reference sequence). The ends were cut back, 4 bases at V and 0 bases at J, with 16 bases in the middle. Written as DNA, the CDR3 is TGTGCCAGCAGCTCTCCGGGGCAGGGGAGCTCCTACGAGCAGTACTTC. Protein sequence: CASSSPGQGSSYEQYF.

V gene TRBV4-3 combines with J gene TRBJ2-3; the D call may be TRBD1 or TRBD2 (6 bases each). The ends were cut back, 5 bases at V and 0 bases at J, with 18 bases in the middle. The CDR3 totals 17 residues. Germline V gene sequence: CDR1 LGHNA, CDR2 YSLEER. Here the CDR3 DNA reads TGCGCCAGCAGCAAAGGGGGGCCGAGGGAGAGCACAGATACGCAGTATTTT. It is translated as CASSKGGPRESTDTQYF.

The genes are TRBV7-9 and TRBJ2-7; the match to TRBD2 covers 12 bases. The CDR3 has 17 amino acids. The germline V gene encodes CDR1 SEHNR and CDR2 FQNEAQ (reference sequence). J lost 3 bases, V lost 5 bases, and 11 bases had no gene match. The CDR3 nucleotides are TGTGCCAGCAGCGGAACGACTAGCGGGAGTCCAAACTACGAGCAGTACTTC. Translation: CASSGTTSGSPNYEQYF.

V gene TRBV5-1 combines with J gene TRBJ2-5, with D hard to call. Germline-derived CDR1 and CDR2 are SGHRS and YFSETQ. CDR3 size: 13 residues. V shed 8 bases and J shed 2 bases, with 13 bases lying between them. The DNA for the CDR3 is TGCGCCAGTCACGGAGAACTACAAGAGACCCAGTACTTC. It codes for CASHGELQETQYF.

This clone was detected once. The chain links TRBV27 to TRBJ1-5; no clear D gene. The CDR3 runs to 12 residues. The V gene lost 3 bases and the J gene lost 4 bases, with 4 bases spanning the gap. Germline CDR1 reads MNHEY; CDR2 reads SMNVEV (reference sequence). For the CDR3, the DNA is TGTGCCAGCAGTTTCGTGAATCAGCCCCAGCATTTT. Protein product: CASSFVNQPQHF.

The gene calls are TRBV5-4 and TRBJ2-5, with 8 positions matching TRBD1. Germline CDR1 SGHNT, CDR2 YYREEE (reference sequence). The CDR3 length is 14 residues. Unmatched junction bases numbered 6, after V lost 3 bases and J lost 5 bases. CDR3 nucleotides: TGTGCCAGCAGCTCTGGACAGGGAGCGGAGACCCAGTACTTC. Translated, it gives CASSSGQGAETQYF.

This chain joins TRBV2 and TRBJ1-1; 7 bases fit TRBD1. Germline V gene data show CDR1 as SNHLY and CDR2 as FYNNEI. V trimming: 4 bases; J trimming: 0 bases; junction bases outside the gene matches: 11. There are 17 residues in the CDR3. The CDR3 DNA reads as TGTGCCAGCAGTGCCGGGACAGCTGACATTATGAACACTGAAGCTTTCTTT. Translated, it gives CASSAGTADIMNTEAFF.

A single count supports this clone. The junction departs from germline at one end; a sequencing error may be responsible. This chain links TRBV7-9 with TRBJ1-2; 7 bases map to TRBD1. This CDR3 has 15 amino acids. Germline V CDR1 and CDR2: SEHNR, FQNEAQ (reference sequence). The CDR3 DNA reads TGTTCCAGCAGCTTTCCCGGAAGGGGGCCAGGTGGCTACACCTTC. It yields the protein CSSSFPGRGPGGYTF. The whole variable domain, filled in from reference TRBV7-9 and TRBJ1-2, reads DTGVSQNPRHKITKRGQNVTFRCDPISEHNRLYWYRQTLGQGPEFLTYFQNEAQLEKSRLLSDRFSAERPKGSFSTLEIQRTEQGDSAMYLCSSSFPGRGPGGYTFGSGTRLTVV.

V gene TRBV2 combines with J gene TRBJ2-3; TRBD2 agrees at 9 bases. J gave up 2 bases and V 4 bases, and 7 bases lay outside the gene matches. Germline V lookup: CDR1 SNHLY, CDR2 FYNNEI. There are 16 residues in the CDR3. The CDR3 DNA is TGTGCCAGCAGTGCTCTAGCGGGACGATCCACAGATACGCAGTATTTT. Translated: CASSALAGRSTDTQYF.

The chain joins TRBV18 to TRBJ1-5; D may be TRBD1 (5 bases). Trimming stripped 4 bases from V and 7 bases from J, with 11 bases between. The CDR3 sequence is 13 residues long. Germline loops: CDR1 KGHSH, CDR2 LQKENI. In DNA form, the CDR3 reads TGTGCCAGCTCACTTTTACAGGACCAGCCCCAGCATTTT. It yields the protein CASSLLQDQPQHF.

This clone was observed a few times. The V and J genes are TRBV30 and TRBJ2-5, with 9 bases aligning to TRBD1. The CDR3 loop spans 16 amino acids. V was clipped by 3 bases and J by 1 base; unmatched bases: 9. Germline CDR1 reads GTSNPN; CDR2 reads SVGIG (reference sequence). The CDR3 reads CAWRKGTGSVQETQYF. The CDR3 DNA reads TGTGCCTGGAGAAAAGGGACAGGGTCGGTCCAAGAGACCCAGTACTTC.

V usage is TRBV10-3 and J usage is TRBJ2-5, with TRBD2 as a possible D gene (6 bases). V was clipped by 2 bases and J by 1 base, with 8 bases between them. CDR3 length: 14 residues. Germline assignment: CDR1 ENHRY and CDR2 SYGVKD. The CDR3 protein is CAISEGGSQETQYF. DNA for the CDR3: TGTGCCATCAGTGAGGGGGGGTCCCAAGAGACCCAGTACTTC.

The chain has TRBV5-1 and TRBJ1-2; no clear D. Trimming removed 0 bases at V and 0 bases at J, with 6 bases between. The CDR3 totals 14 residues. The germline gives CDR1 SGHRS, CDR2 YFSETQ. CDR3 DNA sequence: TGCGCCAGCAGCTTGGACCTAGCTAACTATGGCTACACCTTC. Its translation is CASSLDLANYGYTF. The full variable domain, rest sourced from reference TRBV5-1 and TRBJ1-2, is KAGVTQTPRYLIKTRGQQVTLSCSPISGHRSVSWYQQTPGQGLQFLFEYFSETQRNKGNFPGRFSGRQFSNSRSEMNVSTLELGDSALYLCASSLDLANYGYTFGSGTRLTVV.

The chain has TRBV15 and TRBJ2-3, with 12 bases that match TRBD2. The CDR3 covers 17 residues. Trimming cost V 0 bases and J 3 bases; bases outside gene matches: 4. The germline gives CDR1 LNHNV, CDR2 YYDKDF (reference sequence). The CDR3 bases are TGTGCCACCAGCAGAGATCCGACTAGCGGGGGAACAGATACGCAGTATTTT. Translated: CATSRDPTSGGTDTQYF. Together with reference TRBV15 and TRBJ2-3, the CDR3 gives the full variable domain: DAMVIQNPRYQVTQFGKPVTLSCSQTLNHNVMYWYQQKSSQAPKLLFHYYDKDFNNEADTPDNFQSRRPNTSFCFLDIRSPGLGDTAMYLCATSRDPTSGGTDTQYFGPGTRLTVL.